This T cell receptor (beta chain) stems from a study of identical twins. A universal primer binding site was introduced by template switching. The final cDNA contained unique molecular identifiers. From the 5' RACE reads, TCRdb called clonotypes with MiXCR, one entry per CDR3 protein. The sample consists of 200,000 or so distinct CDR3 sequences, around 8.1% of them appearing once. This clonotype has a count of ten or more. The same data also went into a second study, on yellow fever vaccine responses in identical twins.

Sample: memory (CD45RO+) T cells sorted from blood. The TCR comes from a woman aged 18-35 years in good health.

The CDR3 loop reads CASSSLPDTQYF. CDR3 DNA: TGTGCCAGCAGCTCGCTCCCAGATACGCAGTATTTT. The rearrangement joins TRBV7-2 to TRBJ2-3; D is undetermined. The V gene lost 4 bases and the J gene lost 4 bases, with 6 bases spanning the gap. CDR3 length equals 12 residues. Germline V gene data show CDR1 as SGHTA and CDR2 as FQGNSA.